This TCR beta chain derives from a study of spatial heterogeneity in lung cancer. Turning to the study itself: Beta-chain sequences consistently outnumbered alpha-chain sequences in detection. The library had UMIs, and each TCR and UMI pair averaged more than ten raw reads.

Each TCR cDNA molecule carried a unique molecular identifier. From the 5' RACE reads, TCRdb called clonotypes with MiXCR, one entry per CDR3 protein. The sample gives around 45,000 distinct CDR3 sequences, about an eighth of which show up once; around two fifths is in the top ten. This clonotype was counted a few times. With 5 bases removed from V and 3 bases from J, the gap between germline ends came to 14 bases. Per the germline V gene, CDR1 is SGHTA and CDR2 is FQGNSA. CDR3 length: 14 residues. The time point denotes: sample taken at primary tumor resection. Unsorted whole RNA samples from tumor, nontumor lung or frozen PBMC were sequenced.

The sequence was collected from a female donor with early-stage non-small cell lung cancer. Here the sequenced sample was PBMCs, taken at surgery. V is TRBV7-2 and J is TRBJ2-7; a possible D gene is TRBD1 (5 bases). DNA for the CDR3: TGTGCCAGCAGCCCCGTGGTAGGGGACTACGAGCAGTACTTC. Translated: CASSPVVGDYEQYF.